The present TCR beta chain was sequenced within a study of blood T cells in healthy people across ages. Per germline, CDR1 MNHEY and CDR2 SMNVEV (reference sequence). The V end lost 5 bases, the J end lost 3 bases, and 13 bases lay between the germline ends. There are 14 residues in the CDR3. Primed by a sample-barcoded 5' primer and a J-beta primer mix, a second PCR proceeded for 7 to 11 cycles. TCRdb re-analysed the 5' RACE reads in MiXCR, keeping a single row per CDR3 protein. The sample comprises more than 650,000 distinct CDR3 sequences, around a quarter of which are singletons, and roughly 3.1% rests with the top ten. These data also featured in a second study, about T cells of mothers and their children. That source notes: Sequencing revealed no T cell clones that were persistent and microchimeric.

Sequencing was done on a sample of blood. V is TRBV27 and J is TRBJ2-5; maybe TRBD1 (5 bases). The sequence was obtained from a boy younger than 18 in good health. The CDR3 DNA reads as TGTGCCAGCAGTCTCGCAGGGATGGAAGAGACCCAGTACTTC. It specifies CASSLAGMEETQYF.